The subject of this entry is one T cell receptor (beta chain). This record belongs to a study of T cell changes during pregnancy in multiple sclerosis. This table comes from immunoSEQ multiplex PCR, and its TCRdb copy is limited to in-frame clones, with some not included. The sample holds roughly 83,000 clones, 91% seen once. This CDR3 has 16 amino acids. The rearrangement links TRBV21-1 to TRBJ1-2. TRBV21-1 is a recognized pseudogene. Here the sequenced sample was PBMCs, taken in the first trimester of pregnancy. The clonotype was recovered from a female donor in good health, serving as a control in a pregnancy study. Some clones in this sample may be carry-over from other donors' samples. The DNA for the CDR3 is TGTGCCAGCAGCAAATTCAAAGGGGGGGGCCTCTATGGCTACACCTTC. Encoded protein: CASSKFKGGGLYGYTF.